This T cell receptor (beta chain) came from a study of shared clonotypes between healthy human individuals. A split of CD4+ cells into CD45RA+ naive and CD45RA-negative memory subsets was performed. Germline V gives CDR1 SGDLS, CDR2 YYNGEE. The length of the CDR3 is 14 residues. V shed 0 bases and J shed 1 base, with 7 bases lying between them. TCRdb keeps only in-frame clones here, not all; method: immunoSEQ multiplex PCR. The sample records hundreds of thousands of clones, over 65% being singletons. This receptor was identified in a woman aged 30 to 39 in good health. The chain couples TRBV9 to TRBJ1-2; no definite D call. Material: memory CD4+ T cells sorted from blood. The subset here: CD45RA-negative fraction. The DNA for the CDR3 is TGTGCCAGCAGCGTAGGAGGGAGTAACTATGGCTACACCTTC. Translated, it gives CASSVGGSNYGYTF.